The TCR beta chain under discussion was sequenced for a study of memory CD4+ T cells and cytomegalovirus serostatus. Single viable CD3+CD4+CD8-CD45RO+ cells were sorted as the memory CD4+ T cells. Method: immunoSEQ multiplex PCR; TCRdb's copy keeps in-frame clones and lacks some. This table holds about 61,000 clones, around 81% found once. CDR3 length: 13 amino acids. The germline gives CDR1 SGHVS, CDR2 FQNEAQ. V lost 1 base and J lost 5, with 5 bases in between. The chain has TRBV7-8 and TRBJ1-4; D gene ambiguous. The sequence was collected from an adult in good health and CMV-seronegative. Some clones in this sample may be carry-over from other donors' samples. Input material: memory CD4+ T cells from blood. The CDR3 here is CASSLEENEKLFF. The CDR3 DNA is TGTGCCAGCAGCTTAGAAGAGAATGAAAAACTGTTTTTT.